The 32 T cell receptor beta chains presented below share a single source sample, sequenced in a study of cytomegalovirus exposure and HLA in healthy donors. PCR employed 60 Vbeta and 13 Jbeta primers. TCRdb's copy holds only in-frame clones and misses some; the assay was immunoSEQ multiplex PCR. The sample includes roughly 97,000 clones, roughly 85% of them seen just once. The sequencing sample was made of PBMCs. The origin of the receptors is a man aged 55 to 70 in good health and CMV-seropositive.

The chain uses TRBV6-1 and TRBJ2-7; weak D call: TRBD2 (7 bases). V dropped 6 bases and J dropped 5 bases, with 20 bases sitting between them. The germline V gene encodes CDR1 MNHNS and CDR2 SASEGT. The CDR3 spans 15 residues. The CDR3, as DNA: TGTGCCAGCAGCAAGGGGGGGGGCCTGAGAAACGAGCAGTACTTC. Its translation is CASSKGGGLRNEQYF.

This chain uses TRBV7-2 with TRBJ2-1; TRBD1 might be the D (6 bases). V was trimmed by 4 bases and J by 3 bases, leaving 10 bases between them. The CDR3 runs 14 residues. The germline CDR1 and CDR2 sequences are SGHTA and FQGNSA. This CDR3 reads CASSYRDNYNEQFF. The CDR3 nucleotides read TGTGCCAGCAGCTACCGGGACAACTACAATGAGCAGTTCTTC. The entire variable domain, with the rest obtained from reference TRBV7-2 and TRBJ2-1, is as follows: GAGVSQSPSNKVTEKGKDVELRCDPISGHTALYWYRQSLGQGLEFLIYFQGNSAPDKSGLPSDRFSAERTGGSVSTLTIQRTQQEDSAVYLCASSYRDNYNEQFFGPGTRLTVL.

CDR3 coding DNA: TGTGCCAGCAGCCTGCCGGGGGTAGAAAGGCAGCCCCAGCATTTT. Translating gives CASSLPGVERQPQHF. V usage is TRBV21-1 and J usage is TRBJ1-5. TRBV21-1 is classified as a pseudogene. The length of the CDR3 is 15 residues.

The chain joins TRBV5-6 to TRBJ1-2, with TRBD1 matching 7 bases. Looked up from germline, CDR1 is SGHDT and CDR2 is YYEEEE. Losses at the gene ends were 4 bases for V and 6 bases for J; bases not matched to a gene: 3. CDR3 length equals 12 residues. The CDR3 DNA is TGTGCCAGCAGCCTAGGACAGGATGGCTACACCTTC. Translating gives CASSLGQDGYTF.

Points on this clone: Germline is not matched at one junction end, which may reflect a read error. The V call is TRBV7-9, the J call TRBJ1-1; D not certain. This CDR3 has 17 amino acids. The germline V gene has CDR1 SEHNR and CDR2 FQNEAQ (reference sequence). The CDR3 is CSSSLRVGVLLATEAFF. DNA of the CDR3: TGTTCCAGCAGCTTAAGGGTCGGGGTTCTTTTGGCCACTGAAGCTTTCTTT.

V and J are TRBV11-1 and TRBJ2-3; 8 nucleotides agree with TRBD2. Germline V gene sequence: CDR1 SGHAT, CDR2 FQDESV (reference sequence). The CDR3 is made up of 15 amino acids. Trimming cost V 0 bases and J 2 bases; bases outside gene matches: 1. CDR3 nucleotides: TGTGCCAGCAGCTTAGCGCGGGGGGCCACAGATACGCAGTATTTT. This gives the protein CASSLARGATDTQYF.

The CDR3 loop is CASSLAPGQGEYEQYF. In DNA form, the CDR3 reads TGTGCCAGCAGCTTAGCCCCGGGACAGGGAGAGTACGAGCAGTACTTC. The chain carries TRBV7-2 and TRBJ2-7, with 9 bases that match TRBD1. Germline CDR1 is SGHTA and CDR2 is FQGNSA. V lost 0 bases to trimming and J lost 4 bases; unmatched junction nucleotides: 7. This CDR3 region has 16 residues. Filled out from reference TRBV7-2 and TRBJ2-7, the complete variable domain reads GAGVSQSPSNKVTEKGKDVELRCDPISGHTALYWYRQSLGQGLEFLIYFQGNSAPDKSGLPSDRFSAERTGGSVSTLTIQRTQQEDSAVYLCASSLAPGQGEYEQYFGPGTRLTVT.

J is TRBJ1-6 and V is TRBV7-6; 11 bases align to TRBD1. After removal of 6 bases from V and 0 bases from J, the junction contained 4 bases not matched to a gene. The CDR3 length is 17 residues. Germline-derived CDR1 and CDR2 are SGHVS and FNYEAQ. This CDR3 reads CASSRGTGGSYNSPLHF. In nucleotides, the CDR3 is TGTGCCAGCAGTCGCGGGACAGGGGGCTCCTATAATTCACCCCTCCACTTT.

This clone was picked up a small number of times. This CDR3 reads CASSLPGTDTQYF. CDR3 DNA sequence: TGTGCCAGCAGTTTGCCGGGCACAGATACGCAGTATTTT. The chain has TRBV6-6 and TRBJ2-3; no clear D gene. Germline CDR1 is MNHNY and CDR2 is SVGAGI (reference sequence). CDR3 length: 13 residues. Trimming took 4 bases from V and 1 from J, leaving 6 bases between them.

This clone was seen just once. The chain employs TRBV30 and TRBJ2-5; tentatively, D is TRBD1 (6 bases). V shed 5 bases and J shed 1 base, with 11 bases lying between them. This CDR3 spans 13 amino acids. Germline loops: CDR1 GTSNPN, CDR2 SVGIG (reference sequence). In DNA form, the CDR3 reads TGTGCCTGGGCCGGACAGCCCCAAGAGACCCAGTACTTC. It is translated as CAWAGQPQETQYF.

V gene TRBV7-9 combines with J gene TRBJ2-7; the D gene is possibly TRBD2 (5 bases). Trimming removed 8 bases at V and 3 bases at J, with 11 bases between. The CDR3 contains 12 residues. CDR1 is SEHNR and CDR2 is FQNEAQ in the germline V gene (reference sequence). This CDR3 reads CASGGRSYEQYF. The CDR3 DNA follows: TGTGCCAGCGGAGGACGGAGCTACGAGCAGTACTTC.

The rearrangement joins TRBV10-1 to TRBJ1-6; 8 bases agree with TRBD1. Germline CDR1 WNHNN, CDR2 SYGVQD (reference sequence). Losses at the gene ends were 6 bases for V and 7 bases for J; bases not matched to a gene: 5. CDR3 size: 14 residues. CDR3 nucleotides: TGCGCCAGCAGACAGGGGGTTTGCAATTCACCCCTCCACTTT. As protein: CASRQGVCNSPLHF.

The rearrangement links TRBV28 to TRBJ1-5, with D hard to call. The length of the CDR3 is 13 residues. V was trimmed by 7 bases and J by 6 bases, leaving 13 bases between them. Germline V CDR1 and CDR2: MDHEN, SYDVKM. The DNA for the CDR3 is TGTGCCAGCACGGGAGACCGGTCTCAGCCCCAGCATTTT. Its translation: CASTGDRSQPQHF.

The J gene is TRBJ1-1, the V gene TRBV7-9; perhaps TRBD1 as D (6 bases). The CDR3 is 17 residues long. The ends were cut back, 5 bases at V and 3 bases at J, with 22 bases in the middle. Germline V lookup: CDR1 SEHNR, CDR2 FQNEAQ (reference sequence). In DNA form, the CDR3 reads TGTGCCAGCAGCACAGGGACGGTCCCTAGTTGGGACACTGAAGCTTTCTTT. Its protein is CASSTGTVPSWDTEAFF.

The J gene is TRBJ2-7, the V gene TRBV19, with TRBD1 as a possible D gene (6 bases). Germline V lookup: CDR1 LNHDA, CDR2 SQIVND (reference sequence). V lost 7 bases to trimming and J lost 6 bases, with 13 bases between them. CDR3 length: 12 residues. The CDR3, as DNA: TGTGCCAGTACCCCAGGGGCAGGCGAGCAGTACTTC. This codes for CASTPGAGEQYF.

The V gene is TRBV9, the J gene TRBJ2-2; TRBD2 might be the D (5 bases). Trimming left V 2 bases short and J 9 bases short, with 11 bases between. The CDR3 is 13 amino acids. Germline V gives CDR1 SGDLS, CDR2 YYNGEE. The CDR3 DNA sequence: TGTGCCAGCAGCGTGGACTGGAGTCGGGAGCTGTTTTTT. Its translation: CASSVDWSRELFF.

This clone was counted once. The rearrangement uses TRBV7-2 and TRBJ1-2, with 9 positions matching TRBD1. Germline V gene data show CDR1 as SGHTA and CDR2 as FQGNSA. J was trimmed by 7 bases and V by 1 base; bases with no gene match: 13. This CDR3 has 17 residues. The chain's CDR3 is CASSLGRTGVRRGGYTF. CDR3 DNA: TGTGCCAGCAGCTTAGGGAGGACAGGGGTCCGGAGGGGTGGCTACACCTTC.

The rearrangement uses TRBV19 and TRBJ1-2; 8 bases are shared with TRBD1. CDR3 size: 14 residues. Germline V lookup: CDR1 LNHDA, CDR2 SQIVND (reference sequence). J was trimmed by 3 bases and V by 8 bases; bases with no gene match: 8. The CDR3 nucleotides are TGTGCCAGTGCCCTCGACAGGGGTGACTATGGCTACACCTTC. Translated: CASALDRGDYGYTF.

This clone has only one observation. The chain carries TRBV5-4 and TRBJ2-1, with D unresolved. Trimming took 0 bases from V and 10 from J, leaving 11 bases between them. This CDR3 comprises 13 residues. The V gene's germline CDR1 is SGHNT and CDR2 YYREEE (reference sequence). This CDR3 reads CASSLAGPSEQFF. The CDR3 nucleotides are TGTGCCAGCAGCTTGGCTGGGCCGAGCGAGCAGTTCTTC.

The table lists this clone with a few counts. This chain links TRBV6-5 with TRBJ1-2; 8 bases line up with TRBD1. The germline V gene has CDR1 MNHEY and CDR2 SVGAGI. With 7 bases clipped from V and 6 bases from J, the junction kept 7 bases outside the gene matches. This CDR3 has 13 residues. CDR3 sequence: CASNQQGGNGYTF. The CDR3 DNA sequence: TGTGCCAGCAACCAACAGGGGGGGAATGGCTACACCTTC.

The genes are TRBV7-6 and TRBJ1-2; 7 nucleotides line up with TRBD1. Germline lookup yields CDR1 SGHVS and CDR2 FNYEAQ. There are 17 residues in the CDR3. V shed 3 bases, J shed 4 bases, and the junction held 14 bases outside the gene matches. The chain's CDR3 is CASSFIGGQQILYGYTF. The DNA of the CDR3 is TGTGCCAGCAGCTTTATTGGGGGACAGCAGATTCTCTATGGCTACACCTTC. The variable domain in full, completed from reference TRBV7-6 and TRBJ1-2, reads GAGVSQSPRYKVTKRGQDVALRCDPISGHVSLYWYRQALGQGPEFLTYFNYEAQQDKSGLPNDRFSAERPEGSISTLTIQRTEQRDSAMYRCASSFIGGQQILYGYTFGSGTRLTVV.

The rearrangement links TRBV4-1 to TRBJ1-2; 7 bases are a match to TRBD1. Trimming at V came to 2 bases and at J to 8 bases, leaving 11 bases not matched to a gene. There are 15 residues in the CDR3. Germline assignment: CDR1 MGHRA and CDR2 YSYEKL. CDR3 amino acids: CASSQSLTGVRGYTF. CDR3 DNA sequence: TGCGCCAGCAGCCAATCCCTTACAGGGGTCAGGGGCTACACCTTC.

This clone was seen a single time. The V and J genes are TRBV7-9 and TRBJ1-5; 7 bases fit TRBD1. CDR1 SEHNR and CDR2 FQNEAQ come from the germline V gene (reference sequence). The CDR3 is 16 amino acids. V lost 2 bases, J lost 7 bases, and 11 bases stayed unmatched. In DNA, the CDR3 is TGTGCCAGCAGCTTATGGGGGTCACAGGGGCAACAGCCCCAGCATTTT. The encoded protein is CASSLWGSQGQQPQHF.

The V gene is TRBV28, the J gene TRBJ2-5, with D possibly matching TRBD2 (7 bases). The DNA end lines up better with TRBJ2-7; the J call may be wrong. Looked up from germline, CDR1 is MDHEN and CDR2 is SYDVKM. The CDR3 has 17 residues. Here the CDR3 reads CATLAVWGALTYYEQYF. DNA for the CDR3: TGTGCCACCCTAGCGGTGTGGGGGGCCCTAACCTACTACGAGCAGTACTTC.

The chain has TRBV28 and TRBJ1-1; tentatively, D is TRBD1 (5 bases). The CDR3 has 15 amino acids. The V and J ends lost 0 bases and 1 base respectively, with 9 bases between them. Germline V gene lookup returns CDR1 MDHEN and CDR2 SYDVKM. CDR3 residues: CASSLWGGENTEAFF. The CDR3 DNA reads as TGTGCCAGCAGTTTATGGGGGGGTGAGAACACTGAAGCTTTCTTT.

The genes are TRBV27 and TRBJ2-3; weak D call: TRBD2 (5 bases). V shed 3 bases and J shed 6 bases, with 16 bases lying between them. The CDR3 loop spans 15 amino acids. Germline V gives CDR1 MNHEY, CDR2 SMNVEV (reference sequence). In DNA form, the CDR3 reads TGTGCCAGCAGTTTGTACGAAGCGGTTAGGGATACGCAGTATTTT. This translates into CASSLYEAVRDTQYF.

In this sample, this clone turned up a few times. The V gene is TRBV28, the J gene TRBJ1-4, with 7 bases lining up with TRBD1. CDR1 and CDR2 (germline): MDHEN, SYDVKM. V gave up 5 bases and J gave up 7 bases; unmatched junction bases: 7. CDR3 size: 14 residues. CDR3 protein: CASSPGSGGEKLFF. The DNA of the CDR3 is TGTGCCAGCAGTCCGGGATCAGGGGGTGAAAAACTGTTTTTT. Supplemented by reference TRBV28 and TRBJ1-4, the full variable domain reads DVKVTQSSRYLVKRTGEKVFLECVQDMDHENMFWYRQDPGLGLRLIYFSYDVKMKEKGDIPEGYSVSREKKERFSLILESASTNQTSMYLCASSPGSGGEKLFFGSGTQLSVL.

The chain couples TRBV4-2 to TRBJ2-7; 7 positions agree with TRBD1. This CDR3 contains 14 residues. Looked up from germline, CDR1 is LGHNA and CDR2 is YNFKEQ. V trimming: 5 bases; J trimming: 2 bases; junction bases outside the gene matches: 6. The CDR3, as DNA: TGTGCCAGCAGCTTCCGGGACAGAGCCTACGAGCAGTACTTC. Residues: CASSFRDRAYEQYF.

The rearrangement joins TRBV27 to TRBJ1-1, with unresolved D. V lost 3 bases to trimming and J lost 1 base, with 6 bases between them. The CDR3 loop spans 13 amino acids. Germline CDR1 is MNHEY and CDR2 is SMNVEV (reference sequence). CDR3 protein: CASSLRANTEAFF. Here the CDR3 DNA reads TGTGCCAGCAGTTTGCGGGCGAACACTGAAGCTTTCTTT.

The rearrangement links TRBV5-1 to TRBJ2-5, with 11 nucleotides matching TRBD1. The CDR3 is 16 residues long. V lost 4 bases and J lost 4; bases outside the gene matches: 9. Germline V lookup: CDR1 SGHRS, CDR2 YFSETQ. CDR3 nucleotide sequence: TGCGCCAGCAGCGTAGGGACAGGGGGACTTGGAGAGACCCAGTACTTC. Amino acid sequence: CASSVGTGGLGETQYF. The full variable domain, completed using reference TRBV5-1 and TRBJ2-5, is KAGVTQTPRYLIKTRGQQVTLSCSPISGHRSVSWYQQTPGQGLQFLFEYFSETQRNKGNFPGRFSGRQFSNSRSEMNVSTLELGDSALYLCASSVGTGGLGETQYFGPGTRLLVL.

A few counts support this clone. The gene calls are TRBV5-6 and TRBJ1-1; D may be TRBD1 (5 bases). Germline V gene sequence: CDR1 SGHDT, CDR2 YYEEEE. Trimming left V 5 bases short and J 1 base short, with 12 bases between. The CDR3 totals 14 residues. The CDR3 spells CASRKTGSNTEAFF. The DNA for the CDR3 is TGTGCCAGCAGGAAAACAGGTTCGAACACTGAAGCTTTCTTT.

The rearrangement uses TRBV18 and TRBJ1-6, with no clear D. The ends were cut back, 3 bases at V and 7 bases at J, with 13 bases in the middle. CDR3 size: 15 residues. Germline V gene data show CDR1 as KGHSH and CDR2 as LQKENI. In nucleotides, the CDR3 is TGTGCCAGCTCACCTGCGGGGATCGGAAATTCACCCCTCCACTTT. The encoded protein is CASSPAGIGNSPLHF.